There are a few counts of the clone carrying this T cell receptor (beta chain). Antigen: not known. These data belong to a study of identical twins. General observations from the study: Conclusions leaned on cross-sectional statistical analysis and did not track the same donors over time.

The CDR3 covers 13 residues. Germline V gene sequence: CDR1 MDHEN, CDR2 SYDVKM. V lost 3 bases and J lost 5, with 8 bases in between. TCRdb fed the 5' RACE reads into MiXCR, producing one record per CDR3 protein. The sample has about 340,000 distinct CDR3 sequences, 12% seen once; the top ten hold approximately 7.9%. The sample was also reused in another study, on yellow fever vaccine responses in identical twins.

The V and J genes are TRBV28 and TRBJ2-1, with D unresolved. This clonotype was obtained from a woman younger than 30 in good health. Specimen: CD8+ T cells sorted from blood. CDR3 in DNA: TGTGCCAGCAGTTTTCGACTCGACAATGAGCAGTTCTTC. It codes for CASSFRLDNEQFF.